This entry describes one T cell receptor (beta chain). The antigen this receptor binds is unknown. No base-level quality is on record; no much larger clone is a single base apart. The sample originates from a study of regulatory T cells in long-lasting Graves disease (dated by TCRdb to the early 2020s). Context from the whole study: Newly diagnosed Graves' disease patients had taken antithyroid drugs for less than 3 months. Patients with persistent Graves' disease were compared with patients with newly diagnosed Graves' disease using TCR sequencing and RNA sequencing of peripheral blood. The study was conducted in China and was registered as a clinical trial. A total of roughly 33 samples were covered by TCR sequencing, comprising approximately 13 persistent and around 20 newly diagnosed Graves' disease patients. Summary of the overall study and its limitations: Lower TCR Shannon entropy and fewer highly expanded clones were observed in persistent Graves' disease patients than in newly diagnosed patients, which suggested clonal expansion. Patients with persistent disease shared more public clonotypes (about 3,000) than newly diagnosed patients did (more than 900). Sequencing and analysis were limited to the TCR beta chain. The authors noted that the small sample size was a limitation that may lower accuracy. Only peripheral blood was studied, because thyroid tissue, the primary lesion, was inaccessible. TRBV28, TRBJ1-2 and TRBJ2-5 were preferentially used in persistent disease, while TRBV20-1 and TRBJ2-1 were favored in newly diagnosed disease.

The library came from multiplex PCR. The sample was run on an Illumina HiSeq 4000. TCR beta libraries were built with iRepertoire HTBI primers and Arm-PCR amplification of CDR3 regions. Before sequencing, the PCR products underwent gel purification. The study's own analysis went as follows. A total of fewer than 65 TRBV and 14 TRBJ segments were identified across samples and were used for gene usage analysis of CDR3 amino acid clonotypes. COPE and FqMerger were used to merge the filtered high-quality paired reads into contigs. Contigs were aligned with BLAST to IMGT TRBV, TRBD and TRBJ reference genes, and CDR3 was defined per IMGT. Clonotypes above 0.1% frequency were classified as highly expanded clones. Shannon entropy served as the measure of repertoire diversity, while the Gini coefficient captured V-J evenness. Public clonotypes were defined as clonotypes shared by more than one individual. TCRdb handled the public reads itself, with Q25 trimming in fastp and clone calling in MiXCR, and kept productive beta chains. Rows matching on CDR3 protein sequence are summarized as one entry with the most common DNA and genes. These V and J calls derive from TCRdb rather than the authors' analysis. This sample holds 560,000 or so distinct CDR3 sequences; about 16% were observed only once. Around 11% of the sample lies in the top ten.

For this chain, trimming is 6 bases at the V end and 7 bases at the J end, and the number of junction bases without a gene match is 2. The CDR3 has 12 amino acids, counting the end cysteine and phenylalanine. The read is trimmed to its CDR3 DNA, 36 bases read in frame from base 1. Looking up the germline V gene yields CDR1 SGHTA and CDR2 FQGTGA. The label giving this sample's time point can be read as: newly diagnosed GD, antithyroid drugs for less than 3 months. For both TCR sequencing and RNA sequencing, RNA was extracted from PBMCs in TRIzol. The diagnosis of Graves' disease followed American Thyroid Association guidelines. Recruitment of patients was carried out at an endocrinology department in Xi'an, China. Each patient gave 7 to 9.5 milliliters of peripheral blood, collected in an EDTA anticoagulant tube. Ficoll Paque Plus density gradient separation was used to isolate PBMCs, and no further T cell sorting was performed. An Agilent 2100 Bioanalyzer and agarose gel were used to assess RNA quality, and a NanoDrop 2000 was used to measure RNA concentration.

Separately, the same data were catalogued under a study of T cells in Graves' hyperthyroidism and ophthalmopathy. The second study, in turn, reports: Stable Graves' hyperthyroidism was defined as the absence of progression to ophthalmopathy over 18 months of follow-up. Hyperthyroidism patients were newly diagnosed, with disease duration under 2 months, and aged 18 to 65 years. Any patient with an uncontrolled infection, another autoimmune disease, pregnancy or lactation was excluded. Diagnoses relied on clinical symptoms, serum thyroxine and TRAb, thyroid ultrasound and orbital computed tomography. The TCR CDR3 was subjected to a first round of RT-PCR using the HTBI primer set and the Qiagen OneStep RT-PCR kit. Most expanded thyroid clonotypes (frequency above 0.001) were also found in blood, which suggests that blood repertoires may mirror thyroid immune responses. In cross-validation, a model built on a 13 V-J signature told ophthalmopathy apart from stable hyperthyroidism with 85% to 90% sensitivity and about 81% specificity, and in testing the same model reached 80%/75%. In validation, the model predicted progression to ophthalmopathy with roughly 66% sensitivity and approximately 78% specificity, a median of approximately 6.5 months before onset. To identify distinguishing TCR V-J signatures, a discovery cohort of 90 to 100 patients was used, comprising 40 to 45 with Graves' ophthalmopathy and approximately 57 with stable Graves' hyperthyroidism. Prospective prediction of ophthalmopathy was tested in an independent validation cohort of approximately 18 hyperthyroidism patients and 17 patients who later progressed to ophthalmopathy. For training and testing, the 110 or so patients in the discovery cohort were randomly divided in a 7:3 ratio. Thyroid tissue and blood T-cell repertoires from over 5 Graves' hyperthyroidism patients were also compared in the study. After blood sampling, hyperthyroidism patients were treated with methimazole at a starting dose of 30 mg daily, and ophthalmopathy patients were treated with high-dose intravenous methylprednisolone. Libraries were constructed in a second round of multiplex PCR, after which size selection and purification were performed. Libraries were sequenced paired-end with 100 bp reads on an Illumina HiSeq2000. SOAPnuke was used to process the raw data, removing reads that contained adapters or uncalled bases, had a mean Phred below 15, or lacked an exact match to the constant primer or identifier. High-quality paired reads were merged with COPE v1.2.5, and unique nucleotide sequences were defined as clonotypes. Clonotypes were aligned to IMGT TRBV, TRBD and TRBJ reference segments using MiTCR v1.1. Only V-J combinations with frequency above 0.0001, covering about 99% of repertoires, were analysed. A TCS score was defined as the ratio of F50 (clonal expansion) to E x V (chaos), with BLOSUM62-based TCRdist applied between CDR3 peptides within each V-J. Welch's t-statistics and random forest reduced around 550 V-J features to 10 to 15, which were used in a naive Bayes classifier (R e1071). No statistical method was used to fix the sample size in advance, and group allocation was not hidden from the investigators. The paper reports TCR Vbeta CDR3 sequencing of more than 120 peripheral blood samples: some 44 ophthalmopathy, approximately 74 hyperthyroidism and around 17 progressor patients.

The material sequenced was peripheral blood mononuclear cells (PBMCs), taken at new diagnosis, from a patient treated with antithyroid drugs. The TCR comes from a man between 18 and 35 years old with Graves disease. Donor details come from another sample of the same person, matched by shared clones. The chain is assembled from TRBV7-3 and TRBJ2-2, with 7 bases matching TRBD1. This receptor carries the CDR3 CASRTGNGELFF. The sequenced DNA: TGTGCCAGCAGGACAGGGAACGGGGAGCTGTTTTTT. The entire variable domain, with the stretches around the CDR3 drawn from the reference TRBV7-3 and TRBJ2-2 proteins, is GAGVSQTPSNKVTEKGKYVELRCDPISGHTALYWYRQSLGQGPEFLIYFQGTGAADDSGLPNDRFFAVRPEGSVSTLKIQRTERGDSAVYLCASRTGNGELFFGEGSRLTVL.